This record concerns one TCR beta chain sequence. The antigen is not known. V lost 6 bases and J lost 2; bases outside the gene matches: 5. Per germline, CDR1 MNHEY and CDR2 SMNVEV (reference sequence). The CDR3 has 14 amino acids. The table came from immunoSEQ multiplex PCR; TCRdb's copy has only in-frame clones and leaves some out. The table has 45,000 to 60,000 clones, roughly nine tenths seen once. Patients were ineligible given autoimmune disease history or systemic immunosuppression. This entry is derived from a study of OX40 agonist ivuxolimab in advanced cancers. Looking at the study overall: Prior therapy, whether anti-PD-1, anti-PD-L1 or anti-CTLA-4, was allowed, and less than 45% had some.

Study-wide points: Antigens targeted by the expanded peripheral T cells were not determined. Expansion of clones was among the lowest in partial responders at 0.1-3.0 mg/kg.

The chain carries TRBV27 and TRBJ2-7; 9 bases align to TRBD1. Sequencing was performed on CD4+ or CD8+ T cells sorted from blood, taken in a trial of the OX40 agonist ivuxolimab. The sequence was collected from an adult with an advanced solid tumor such as melanoma, head and neck, liver or kidney cancer. The CDR3 DNA reads TGTGCCAGCAGAGATGACAGGGGGGCCTACGAGCAGTACTTC. Translated: CASRDDRGAYEQYF.